Listed below are T cell receptor beta chains from one sample, sequenced in a study of TIL therapy for anti-PD-1-resistant metastatic lung cancer. Data came from immunoSEQ multiplex PCR; TCRdb stores just in-frame clones and leaves some out. The repertoire holds under 70,000 clones, with over 70% as singletons. The sample in question was blood, obtained at baseline. These receptor sequences come from a person aged 25 to 80 with non-small cell lung cancer. Each CDR3 is given with its conserved first and last residue. The order of the fields is J gene, V gene, clone size, D gene, CDR3 length, CDR3 DNA, CDR3 protein. D genes are given only for firm matches. A row's size may be missing; if present it is once, few, many or a size class.

j_call: TRBJ2-2; v_call: TRBV7-7; clone_size: .; d_call: .; cdr3_length: 14; cdr3_nt: TGTGCTAGCAGCTTAGGACAGAACACCGGGGAGCTGTTTTTT; cdr3_aa: CASSLGQNTGELFF
j_call: TRBJ2-5; v_call: TRBV7-8; clone_size: once; d_call: .; cdr3_length: 14; cdr3_nt: TGTGCCAGTTCTCCGGGTGGGGGCAGGGAGACCCAGTACTTC; cdr3_aa: CASSPGGGRETQYF
j_call: TRBJ1-1; v_call: TRBV7-8; clone_size: .; d_call: .; cdr3_length: 12; cdr3_nt: TGTGCCAGCAGCTCGGTTATTACTGAAGCTTTCTTT; cdr3_aa: CASSSVITEAFF
j_call: TRBJ2-7; v_call: TRBV28; clone_size: .; d_call: .; cdr3_length: 13; cdr3_nt: TGTGCCAGCGGCTCGTCGAGGTCCTACGAGCAGTACTTC; cdr3_aa: CASGSSRSYEQYF
j_call: TRBJ1-4; v_call: TRBV5-6; clone_size: .; d_call: .; cdr3_length: 15; cdr3_nt: TGTGCCAGCAGTGAGTGGGGGGCCACTAATGAAAAACTGTTTTTT; cdr3_aa: CASSEWGATNEKLFF
j_call: TRBJ1-2; v_call: TRBV2; clone_size: many; d_call: TRBD1; cdr3_length: 14; cdr3_nt: TGTGCCAGCAGGCACCCCAGGACAGGGTTTGGCTACACCTTC; cdr3_aa: CASRHPRTGFGYTF
j_call: TRBJ2-1; v_call: TRBV25-1; clone_size: .; d_call: TRBD1; cdr3_length: 14; cdr3_nt: TGTGCCAGCACCACAGGGGGCAGCTACAATGAGCAGTTCTTC; cdr3_aa: CASTTGGSYNEQFF
j_call: TRBJ2-7; v_call: TRBV21-1; clone_size: .; d_call: .; cdr3_length: 18; cdr3_nt: TGTGCCAGCAGCAAAGGAGCGGGGGGGACCCTCAACTCCTACGAGCAGTACTTC; cdr3_aa: CASSKGAGGTLNSYEQYF
j_call: TRBJ1-5; v_call: TRBV27; clone_size: few; d_call: TRBD1; cdr3_length: 17; cdr3_nt: TGTGCCAGCAGTTTATCAGGGGACAGGGGGCCGAATCAGCCCCAGCATTTT; cdr3_aa: CASSLSGDRGPNQPQHF
j_call: TRBJ1-5; v_call: TRBV6-1; clone_size: .; d_call: TRBD1; cdr3_length: 16; cdr3_nt: TGTGCCAGCAGGGAAGGACAGGGACTGAGCAATCAGCCCCAGCATTTT; cdr3_aa: CASREGQGLSNQPQHF
j_call: TRBJ1-4; v_call: TRBV6-5; clone_size: .; d_call: .; cdr3_length: 15; cdr3_nt: TGTGCCAGCAGTGTATCGGGACCCGGGGGGGAAAAACTGTTTTTT; cdr3_aa: CASSVSGPGGEKLFF
j_call: TRBJ2-7; v_call: TRBV30; clone_size: .; d_call: TRBD2; cdr3_length: 14; cdr3_nt: TGTGCCTGGAGTGTAAGGACTAGCGGCTACGAGCAGTACTTC; cdr3_aa: CAWSVRTSGYEQYF
j_call: TRBJ2-7; v_call: TRBV25-1; clone_size: few; d_call: TRBD1; cdr3_length: 13; cdr3_nt: TGTGCCAGCAGTGGGACAGGGGTCTACGAGCAGTACTTC; cdr3_aa: CASSGTGVYEQYF
j_call: TRBJ2-2; v_call: TRBV6-4; clone_size: .; d_call: TRBD2; cdr3_length: 15; cdr3_nt: TGTGCCAGCAATCACGAGCTGGGGGGGTCCGGGGAGCTGTTTTTT; cdr3_aa: CASNHELGGSGELFF
j_call: TRBJ1-4; v_call: TRBV6-5; clone_size: .; d_call: .; cdr3_length: 15; cdr3_nt: TGTGCCAGCAGCCCCGCGGGGGGAACTAATGAAAAACTGTTTTTT; cdr3_aa: CASSPAGGTNEKLFF
j_call: TRBJ1-2; v_call: TRBV18; clone_size: .; d_call: .; cdr3_length: 15; cdr3_nt: TGTGCCAGCTCACCAAACAAACAGACTAACTATGGCTACACCTTC; cdr3_aa: CASSPNKQTNYGYTF
j_call: TRBJ1-1; v_call: TRBV4-1; clone_size: .; d_call: TRBD1; cdr3_length: 13; cdr3_nt: TGCGCCAGCAGGGGGACAGTCGATGGTGAAGCTTTCTTT; cdr3_aa: CASRGTVDGEAFF
j_call: TRBJ2-5; v_call: TRBV7-9; clone_size: .; d_call: .; cdr3_length: 15; cdr3_nt: TGTGCCAGCAGCTTAGCGGGGAGTAGAGGAGAGACCCAGTACTTC; cdr3_aa: CASSLAGSRGETQYF
j_call: TRBJ1-4; v_call: TRBV7-3; clone_size: .; d_call: TRBD1; cdr3_length: 15; cdr3_nt: TGTGCCAGCAGCACCGGACAGGGAGGGAGTGAAAAACTGTTTTTT; cdr3_aa: CASSTGQGGSEKLFF
j_call: TRBJ1-3; v_call: TRBV4-3; clone_size: .; d_call: .; cdr3_length: 15; cdr3_nt: TGCGCCAGCAGCCACATACAAGATACTGGAAACACCATATATTTT; cdr3_aa: CASSHIQDTGNTIYF
j_call: TRBJ1-1; v_call: TRBV6-6; clone_size: .; d_call: .; cdr3_length: 12; cdr3_nt: TGTGCCAGCAGTTATTCGAACACTGAAGCTTTCTTT; cdr3_aa: CASSYSNTEAFF
j_call: TRBJ2-1; v_call: TRBV5-5; clone_size: .; d_call: TRBD2; cdr3_length: 15; cdr3_nt: TGTGCCAGCAGCTTGGGACTAGCGGGAGGGTCCTGGCAGTTCTTC; cdr3_aa: CASSLGLAGGSWQFF
j_call: TRBJ2-7; v_call: TRBV5-4; clone_size: .; d_call: TRBD2; cdr3_length: 14; cdr3_nt: TGTGCCAGCAGCCCTAGCGGGGGGATCTACGAGCAGTACTTC; cdr3_aa: CASSPSGGIYEQYF
j_call: TRBJ1-2; v_call: TRBV7-2; clone_size: .; d_call: TRBD1; cdr3_length: 18; cdr3_nt: TGTGCCAGCAGCTTGGATCTCCCGGGACAGGGGTCCACTAGGGGCTACACCTTC; cdr3_aa: CASSLDLPGQGSTRGYTF
j_call: TRBJ2-7; v_call: TRBV6-5; clone_size: .; d_call: TRBD1; cdr3_length: 14; cdr3_nt: TGTGCCAGCAGTTACGCCGACAGGGACTACGAGCAGTACTTC; cdr3_aa: CASSYADRDYEQYF
j_call: TRBJ2-1; v_call: TRBV7-2; clone_size: .; d_call: TRBD2; cdr3_length: 12; cdr3_nt: TGTGCCTCCGGGGGAGGGAGGAATGAGCAGTTCTTC; cdr3_aa: CASGGGRNEQFF